Listed below are T cell receptor beta chains from one sample, sequenced in a study of beta chain features in type 1 diabetes. Clones were read by immunoSEQ multiplex PCR, and TCRdb kept only the in-frame ones, dropping some. The profile covers 350,000 or so clones, with around a fifth appearing a single time and 0.035% to 0.055% taken by the ten largest. The material sequenced was naive CD4+ T cells from blood. Receptors were obtained from a woman aged 18-29 years in good health. The CDR3 runs from the conserved cysteine through the conserved F or W. D genes are given only for firm matches. A clone size is listed for some rows: how often the clone was seen (once, few, many), or a class if it is expanded.

abundance | j_gene | d_gene | v_gene | CDR3aa
. | TRBJ2-7 | . | TRBV21-1 | CASSVQAGPYEQYF
. | TRBJ2-5 | . | TRBV18 | CASSPRETQYF
. | TRBJ1-2 | TRBD1 | TRBV30 | CAWTLTGGGYGYTF
few | TRBJ1-2 | . | TRBV19 | CASSMRQGKGYTF
. | TRBJ2-3 | . | TRBV2 | CASSEPSGGTDTQYF
. | TRBJ1-4 | . | TRBV2 | CASRLIRDFEKLFF
few | TRBJ1-1 | . | TRBV18 | CASSLGQSNTEAFF
. | TRBJ2-1 | TRBD2 | TRBV28 | CASSTSGRHNEQFF
. | TRBJ2-6 | TRBD1 | TRBV4-2 | CASSSRTGGSSGANVLTF
. | TRBJ2-3 | . | TRBV20-1 | CSATLRGTQYF
. | TRBJ1-2 | . | TRBV5-4 | CASSLVGADGYTF
. | TRBJ2-5 | TRBD2 | TRBV4-1 | CASSSGTSGYQETQYF
. | TRBJ1-5 | . | TRBV30 | CAWSKSSRNQPQHF
few | TRBJ2-3 | . | TRBV29-1 | CSVTGGPDTQYF
. | TRBJ2-2 | . | TRBV29-1 | CSVESDTGELFF
. | TRBJ1-1 | TRBD1 | TRBV7-2 | CASSSRTGPTEAFF
few | TRBJ2-3 | . | TRBV30 | CAWANGNGGDTQYF
. | TRBJ2-7 | . | TRBV2 | CASSVSSYEQYF
. | TRBJ2-7 | TRBD1 | TRBV23-1 | CASSSPRDRVHEQYF
. | TRBJ2-3 | TRBD1 | TRBV2 | CANPTGPTTDTQYF
few | TRBJ2-1 | TRBD1 | TRBV19 | CASSPHGDRAGGEQFF
. | TRBJ1-1 | . | TRBV5-1 | CASRRNRVVNTEAFF
few | TRBJ2-5 | TRBD1 | TRBV6-1 | CASSVDPGTGEETQYF
few | TRBJ1-2 | . | TRBV4-2 | CASSQEGRTYGYTF
few | TRBJ2-1 | . | TRBV6-5 | CASSRPDRFNEQFF
once | TRBJ1-1 | . | TRBV5-1 | CASRSGVGTEAFF
few | TRBJ1-1 | TRBD1 | TRBV11-3 | CASSTTGEHEAFF
few | TRBJ1-2 | . | TRBV10-3 | CAISLQGTNYGYTF
. | TRBJ2-7 | . | TRBV6-6 | CASSYSNYDEQYF